Below, 14 T cell receptor beta chains from the same sample are listed, as sequenced in a study of T cell changes during pregnancy in multiple sclerosis. Assay used: immunoSEQ multiplex PCR; TCRdb lists only in-frame clones, some missing. Altogether some 120,000 clones are present, approximately 90% being singletons, with the ten largest covering over 1.5%. The material sequenced was peripheral blood, taken in the third trimester of pregnancy. All receptors derive from a female donor with multiple sclerosis, enrolled in a pregnancy study.

The chain employs TRBV4-2 and TRBJ2-7, with a weak D call TRBD2 (6 bases). Germline V gene lookup returns CDR1 LGHNA and CDR2 YNFKEQ. The CDR3 extends over 14 amino acids. V was clipped by 1 base and J by 5 bases, with 12 bases between them. This CDR3 reads CASSQGELAHEQYF. Here the CDR3 DNA reads TGTGCCAGCAGCCAAGGGGAGCTAGCGCACGAGCAGTACTTC.

This chain joins TRBV18 and TRBJ2-7; TRBD1 is a possible D gene (6 bases). The germline gives CDR1 KGHSH, CDR2 LQKENI. Trimming cost V 8 bases and J 1 base, with 9 bases left between them. This CDR3 has 12 residues. CDR3 nucleotide sequence: TGTGCCAGCGCGGACAGTTCCTACGAGCAGTACTTC. Translated: CASADSSYEQYF. Variable domain in full (rest from reference TRBV18 and TRBJ2-7): NAGVMQNPRHLVRRRGQEARLRCSPMKGHSHVYWYRQLPEEGLKFMVYLQKENIIDESGMPKERFSAEFPKEGPSILRIQQVVRGDSAAYFCASADSSYEQYFGPGTRLTVT.

The chain links TRBV10-3 to TRBJ1-1; TRBD1 might be the D (6 bases). The CDR3 runs 14 residues. The germline CDR1 and CDR2 sequences are ENHRY and SYGVKD. The V and J ends lost 10 bases and 5 bases respectively, with 20 bases between them. The CDR3 coding sequence is TGTGCCACCGGCCCCTTACAGGGAAAAACTGAAGCTTTCTTT. Translation: CATGPLQGKTEAFF.

The gene calls are TRBV5-1 and TRBJ1-1, with 10 bases matching TRBD1. After removal of 2 bases from V and 5 bases from J, the junction contained 6 bases not matched to a gene. Per germline, CDR1 SGHRS and CDR2 YFSETQ. This CDR3 is 15 amino acids long. The CDR3 bases are TGCGCCAGCAGCTTAGACAGGGGGCGAGGAACTGAAGCTTTCTTT. The encoded protein is CASSLDRGRGTEAFF. The full variable domain, with the rest looked up from reference TRBV5-1 and TRBJ1-1, is KAGVTQTPRYLIKTRGQQVTLSCSPISGHRSVSWYQQTPGQGLQFLFEYFSETQRNKGNFPGRFSGRQFSNSRSEMNVSTLELGDSALYLCASSLDRGRGTEAFFGQGTRLTVV.

CDR3 sequence: CASPGQGNTGELFF. CDR3 DNA: TGTGCCAGCCCGGGACAGGGCAACACCGGGGAGCTGTTTTTT. This chain uses TRBV6-1 with TRBJ2-2; 9 nucleotides agree with TRBD1. The junction had 3 bases not matched to a gene; V was cut back by 8 bases and J by 2 bases. The germline V gene has CDR1 MNHNS and CDR2 SASEGT. CDR3 length: 14 residues.

This clone has just a few counts. The chain links TRBV4-1 to TRBJ1-2; 8 positions match TRBD1. This CDR3 is 15 amino acids long. Germline-derived CDR1 and CDR2 are MGHRA and YSYEKL. J was trimmed by 6 bases and V by 1 base; bases with no gene match: 7. CDR3 sequence: CASSQAFGDRNGYTF. For the CDR3, the DNA is TGCGCCAGCAGCCAAGCGTTCGGGGACAGGAATGGCTACACCTTC.

The chain recombines TRBV11-2 with TRBJ2-3; tentatively, D is TRBD1 (5 bases). Trimming pared 0 bases from V and 7 bases from J, leaving 11 bases between. This CDR3 has 14 amino acids. Germline CDR1 and CDR2: SGHAT and FQNNGV. Here the CDR3 DNA reads TGTGCCAGCAGCTTAGATGGAAGGGGCCATACGCAGTATTTT. It translates to CASSLDGRGHTQYF.

The chain links TRBV2 to TRBJ2-1, with D possibly TRBD1 on 6 matching bases. Between the trimmed V and J ends, which lost 2 bases and 0 bases, there was a span of 11 bases. Germline V gene lookup returns CDR1 SNHLY and CDR2 FYNNEI. The CDR3 extends over 16 amino acids. Here the CDR3 reads CASSEQGRGSYNEQFF. The DNA of the CDR3 is TGTGCCAGCAGTGAACAGGGCAGGGGCTCCTACAATGAGCAGTTCTTC.

This chain links TRBV7-2 with TRBJ1-1, with D perhaps TRBD1 (6 bases). CDR3 length equals 15 residues. Germline V gene lookup returns CDR1 SGHTA and CDR2 FQGNSA. V gave up 5 bases and J gave up 1 base, with 14 bases separating them. The CDR3 sequence: CASSLQGWRNTEAFF. The CDR3 nucleotides read TGTGCCAGCAGCCTACAGGGTTGGAGGAACACTGAAGCTTTCTTT.

V and J are TRBV6-1 and TRBJ2-7; tentatively, D is TRBD1 (5 bases). V dropped 4 bases and J dropped 0 bases, with 10 bases sitting between them. Per the germline V gene, CDR1 is MNHNS and CDR2 is SASEGT. This CDR3 is built from 14 residues. The CDR3 here is CASSVDIDSYEQYF. The CDR3 bases are TGTGCCAGCAGTGTGGACATCGACTCCTACGAGCAGTACTTC.

CDR3 nucleotides: TGCGCCAGCAGCCGGGACAGGGCTTATACAGATACGCAGTATTTT. This codes for CASSRDRAYTDTQYF. V gene TRBV5-1 combines with J gene TRBJ2-3, with TRBD1 identical over 9 bases. The length of the CDR3 is 15 residues. Germline lookup yields CDR1 SGHRS and CDR2 YFSETQ. Trimming cost V 4 bases and J 3 bases; bases outside gene matches: 6.

In DNA form, the CDR3 reads TGCGCCAGCAGCCGGACCGGGACAGGGGCAGATACGCAGTATTTT. Protein product: CASSRTGTGADTQYF. This chain uses TRBV4-1 with TRBJ2-3, with 10 nucleotides matching TRBD1. The CDR3 spans 15 residues. Germline CDR1 and CDR2: MGHRA and YSYEKL. V was pared by 4 bases and J by 4 bases, with 5 bases of the junction left unmatched.

The chain joins TRBV27 to TRBJ2-5; 7 positions match TRBD1. CDR1 is MNHEY, CDR2 SMNVEV, per germline (reference sequence). After removal of 6 bases from V and 7 bases from J, the junction contained 14 bases not matched to a gene. The CDR3 is 15 residues long. The CDR3 loop is CASRFRQGISGTQYF. The CDR3 coding sequence is TGTGCCAGCAGATTCCGACAGGGTATTTCGGGGACCCAGTACTTC.

The chain links TRBV19 to TRBJ1-1; D possibly corresponds to TRBD1 (6 bases). The CDR3 is made up of 14 amino acids. Germline lookup yields CDR1 LNHDA and CDR2 SQIVND (reference sequence). V was trimmed by 6 bases and J by 4 bases, leaving 15 bases between them. CDR3 nucleotides: TGTGCCAGTAGCCCCCTAGGACAGCTCACTGAAGCTTTCTTT. Its protein is CASSPLGQLTEAFF.